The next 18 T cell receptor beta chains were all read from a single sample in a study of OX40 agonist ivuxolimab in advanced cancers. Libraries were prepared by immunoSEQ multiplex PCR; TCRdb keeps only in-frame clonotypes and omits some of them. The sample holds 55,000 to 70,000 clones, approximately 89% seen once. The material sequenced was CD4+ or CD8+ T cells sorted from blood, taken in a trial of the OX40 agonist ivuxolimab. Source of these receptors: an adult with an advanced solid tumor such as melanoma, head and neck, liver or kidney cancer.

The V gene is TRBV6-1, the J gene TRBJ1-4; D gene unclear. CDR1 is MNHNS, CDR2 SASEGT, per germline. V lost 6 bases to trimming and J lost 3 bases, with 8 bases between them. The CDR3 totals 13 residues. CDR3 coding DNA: TGTGCCAGCAGACGCTTGGCTAATGAAAAACTGTTTTTT. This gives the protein CASRRLANEKLFF.

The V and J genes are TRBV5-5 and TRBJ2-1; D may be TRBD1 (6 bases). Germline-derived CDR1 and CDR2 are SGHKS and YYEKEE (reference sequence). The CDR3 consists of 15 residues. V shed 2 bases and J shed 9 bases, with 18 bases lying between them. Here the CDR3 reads CASSLNSGEGAEQFF. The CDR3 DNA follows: TGTGCCAGCAGCTTAAACTCAGGGGAAGGAGCTGAGCAGTTCTTC.

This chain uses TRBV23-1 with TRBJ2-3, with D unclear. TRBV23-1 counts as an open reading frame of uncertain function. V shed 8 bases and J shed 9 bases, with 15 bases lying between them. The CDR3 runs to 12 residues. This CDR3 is CASGRVYVTQYF. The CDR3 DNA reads TGCGCCAGCGGACGGGTTTATGTGACGCAGTATTTT.

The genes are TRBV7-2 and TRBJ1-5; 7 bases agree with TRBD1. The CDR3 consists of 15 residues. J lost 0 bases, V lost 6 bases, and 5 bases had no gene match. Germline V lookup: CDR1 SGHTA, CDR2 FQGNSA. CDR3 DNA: TGTGCCAGCAGGCAGACAGGGAATAGCAATCAGCCCCAGCATTTT. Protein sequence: CASRQTGNSNQPQHF.

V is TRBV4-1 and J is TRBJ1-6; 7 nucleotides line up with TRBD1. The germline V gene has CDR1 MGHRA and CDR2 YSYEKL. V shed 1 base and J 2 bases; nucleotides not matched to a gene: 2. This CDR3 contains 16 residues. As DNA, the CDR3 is TGCGCCAGCAGCCAAGCAGGGACAGCCTATAATTCACCCCTCCACTTT. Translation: CASSQAGTAYNSPLHF.

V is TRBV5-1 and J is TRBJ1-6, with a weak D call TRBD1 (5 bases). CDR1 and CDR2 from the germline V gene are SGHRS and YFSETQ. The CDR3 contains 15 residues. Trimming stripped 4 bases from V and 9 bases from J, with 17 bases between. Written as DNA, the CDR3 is TGCGCCAGCAGCAGCGGGGCAGCCTCATCTTCACCCCTCCACTTT. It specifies CASSSGAASSSPLHF.

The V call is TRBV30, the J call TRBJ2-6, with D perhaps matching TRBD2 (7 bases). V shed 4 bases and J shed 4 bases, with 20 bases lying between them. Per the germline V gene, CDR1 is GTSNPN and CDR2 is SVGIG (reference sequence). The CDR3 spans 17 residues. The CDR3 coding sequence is TGTGCCTGGACCGGCTTAGGGGGGGTGATAGGGGCCAACGTCCTGACTTTC. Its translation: CAWTGLGGVIGANVLTF.

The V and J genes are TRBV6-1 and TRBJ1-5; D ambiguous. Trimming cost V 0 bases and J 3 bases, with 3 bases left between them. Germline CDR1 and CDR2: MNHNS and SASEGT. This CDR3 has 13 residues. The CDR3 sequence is CASSEADNQPQHF. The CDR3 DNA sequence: TGTGCCAGCAGTGAAGCAGACAATCAGCCCCAGCATTTT.

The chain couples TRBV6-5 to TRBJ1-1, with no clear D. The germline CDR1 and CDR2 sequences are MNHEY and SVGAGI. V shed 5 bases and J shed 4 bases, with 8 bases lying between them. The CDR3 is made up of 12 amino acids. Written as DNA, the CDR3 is TGTGCCAGCAGTGTGGGTGTCACTGAAGCTTTCTTT. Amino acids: CASSVGVTEAFF.

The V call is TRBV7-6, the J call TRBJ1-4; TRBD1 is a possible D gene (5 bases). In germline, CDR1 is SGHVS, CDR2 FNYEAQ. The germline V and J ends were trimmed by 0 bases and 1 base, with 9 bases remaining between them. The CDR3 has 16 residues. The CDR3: CASSLAQTGTNEKLFF. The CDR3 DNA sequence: TGTGCCAGCAGCTTAGCCCAAACAGGAACTAATGAAAAACTGTTTTTT.

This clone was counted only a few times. CDR3 region: CASSLPNRSPEAFF. The CDR3 coding sequence is TGTGCCAGCAGCTTGCCTAACAGAAGCCCTGAAGCTTTCTTT. The gene calls are TRBV5-4 and TRBJ1-1; D is ambiguous. Looked up from germline, CDR1 is SGHNT and CDR2 is YYREEE (reference sequence). CDR3 length equals 14 residues. V was cut by 1 base and J by 6 bases, with 13 bases left in between.

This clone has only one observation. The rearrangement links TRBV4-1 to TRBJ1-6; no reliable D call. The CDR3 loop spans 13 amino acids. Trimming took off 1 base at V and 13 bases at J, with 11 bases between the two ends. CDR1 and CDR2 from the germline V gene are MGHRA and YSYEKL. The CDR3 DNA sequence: TGCGCCAGCAGCCAAGTTTTCGCCGCGCCCCTCCACTTT. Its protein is CASSQVFAAPLHF.

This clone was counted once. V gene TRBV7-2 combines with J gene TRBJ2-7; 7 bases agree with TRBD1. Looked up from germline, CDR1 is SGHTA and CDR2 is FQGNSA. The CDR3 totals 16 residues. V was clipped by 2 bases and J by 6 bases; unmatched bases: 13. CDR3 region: CASSLHFGTVVGEQYF. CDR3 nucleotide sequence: TGTGCCAGCAGCTTACACTTTGGGACAGTGGTGGGCGAGCAGTACTTC.

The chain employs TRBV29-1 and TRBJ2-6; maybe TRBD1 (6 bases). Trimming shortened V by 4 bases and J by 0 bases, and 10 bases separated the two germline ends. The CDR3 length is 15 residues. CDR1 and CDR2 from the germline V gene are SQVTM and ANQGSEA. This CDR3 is CSVGGLGSGANVLTF. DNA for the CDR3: TGCAGCGTTGGGGGGCTAGGCTCTGGGGCCAACGTCCTGACTTTC.

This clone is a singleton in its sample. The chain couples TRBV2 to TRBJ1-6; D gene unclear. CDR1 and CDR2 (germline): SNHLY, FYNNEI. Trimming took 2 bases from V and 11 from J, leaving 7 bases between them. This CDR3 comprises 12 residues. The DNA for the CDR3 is TGTGCCAGCAGTGAAAGGGTTGCACCCCTCCACTTT. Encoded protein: CASSERVAPLHF.

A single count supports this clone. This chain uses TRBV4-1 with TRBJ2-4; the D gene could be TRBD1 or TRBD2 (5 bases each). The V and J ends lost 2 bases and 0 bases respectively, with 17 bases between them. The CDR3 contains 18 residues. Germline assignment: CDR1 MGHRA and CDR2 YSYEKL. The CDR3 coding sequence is TGCGCCAGCAGCCAACTTCCCGGGACGGAACTAGCCAAAAACATTCAGTACTTC. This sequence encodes CASSQLPGTELAKNIQYF.

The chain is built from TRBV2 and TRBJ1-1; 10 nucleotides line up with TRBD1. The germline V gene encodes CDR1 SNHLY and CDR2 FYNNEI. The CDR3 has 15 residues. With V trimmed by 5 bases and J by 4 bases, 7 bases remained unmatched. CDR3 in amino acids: CASSPWTGGGTEAFF. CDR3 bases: TGTGCCAGCAGTCCGTGGACAGGGGGGGGCACTGAAGCTTTCTTT.

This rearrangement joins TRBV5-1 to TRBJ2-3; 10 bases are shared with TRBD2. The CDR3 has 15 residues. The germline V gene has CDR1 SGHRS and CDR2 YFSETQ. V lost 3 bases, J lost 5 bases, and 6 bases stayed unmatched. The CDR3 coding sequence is TGCGCCAGCAGCTCCCTAGAGCGGGGGGGAGATACGCAGTATTTT. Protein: CASSSLERGGDTQYF. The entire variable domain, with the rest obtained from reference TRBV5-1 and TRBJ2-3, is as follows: KAGVTQTPRYLIKTRGQQVTLSCSPISGHRSVSWYQQTPGQGLQFLFEYFSETQRNKGNFPGRFSGRQFSNSRSEMNVSTLELGDSALYLCASSSLERGGDTQYFGPGTRLTVL.